This TCR beta chain was captured by sequencing in a study of T cell responses to AZD1222 COVID-19 vaccine. Produced via immunoSEQ multiplex PCR; TCRdb's table is partial and in-frame only. The top ten hold 2.8% of the sample, which has tens of thousands of clones, roughly nine tenths seen once. The length of the CDR3 is 14 residues. In germline, CDR1 is SGHNT, CDR2 YYREEE (reference sequence). Between the trimmed V and J ends, which lost 4 bases and 2 bases, there was a span of 13 bases. Comments on this clone: Its specificity is unknown.

Study-wide results and limits: Only after the peak T cell response were repertoires sampled. Females outnumbered males among donors, who were mostly white British; clonal diversity was possibly underestimated. Nearly half of spike-specific TCRs reportedly target variant regions that are unmutated in the B.1.351 and B.1.1.7 variants.

Sequencing used peripheral blood, obtained on day 0 of MenACWY control vaccination. This receptor was obtained from an adult in good health. The V call is TRBV5-4, the J call TRBJ2-7, with a tentative D call TRBD2 (5 bases). This chain's CDR3 is CASSPTGGTYEQYF. CDR3 coding DNA: TGTGCCAGCAGCCCTACCGGAGGAACCTACGAGCAGTACTTC. The full variable domain, rest sourced from reference TRBV5-4 and TRBJ2-7, is ETGVTQSPTHLIKTRGQQVTLRCSSQSGHNTVSWYQQALGQGPQFIFQYYREEENGRGNFPPRFSGLQFPNYSSELNVNALELDDSALYLCASSPTGGTYEQYFGPGTRLTVT.